This T cell receptor beta chain was captured by sequencing in a study of T cells in localized non-small cell lung cancer. Data came from immunoSEQ multiplex PCR; TCRdb stores just in-frame clones and leaves some out. This sample has around 92,000 clones, with approximately 91% found just once. Germline values: CDR1 SGHDT, CDR2 YYEEEE. The CDR3 runs to 15 residues. Germline trimming cut 3 bases from V and 5 bases from J; bases unmatched to any gene: 9. On this clone: The target antigen is unknown.

Whole-study findings and limits: Only one tumor region was sequenced, so heterogeneity remains possible. Clonality of T cells reached its maximum in uninvolved adjacent lung, surpassing tumor.

The chain couples TRBV5-6 to TRBJ1-2, with 8 bases aligning to TRBD1. The input for sequencing was PBMCs, taken before any cancer treatment. This clonotype was sampled from a woman aged 35 to 70 with stage II squamous cell lung carcinoma. DNA for the CDR3: TGTGCCAGCAGCTCAGGGACAGGCCACATATATGGCTACACCTTC. This sequence encodes CASSSGTGHIYGYTF. The full variable domain, completed using reference TRBV5-6 and TRBJ1-2, is DAGVTQSPTHLIKTRGQQVTLRCSPKSGHDTVSWYQQALGQGPQFIFQYYEEEERQRGNFPDRFSGHQFPNYSSELNVNALLLGDSALYLCASSSGTGHIYGYTFGSGTRLTVV.